Below, 6 T cell receptor beta chains from the same sample are listed, as sequenced in a study of blood T cell repertoires in COVID-19 (TCRdb year 2020). The library was generated by the immunoSEQ multiplex PCR assay. TCRdb provides this immuneACCESS table in a form limited to in-frame rearrangements. Some clones are lacking; in checked studies, under half of them reflect an unresolved V gene, and why the rest are absent is not known. The sample records some 250,000 clones, 89% of which are singletons. The biggest ten clones account for around 4% of the sample. Sample: PBMCs or T cells enriched from blood (not recorded which). Receptors originate from a woman aged 30 to 39 with acute COVID-19.

This chain connects TRBV3-1 (or the pseudogene TRBV3-2) to TRBJ1-2; 9 nucleotides align to TRBD1. Trimming cost V 4 bases and J 2 bases; bases outside gene matches: 2. The CDR3 spans 14 residues. Germline V lookup: CDR1 LGHDT, CDR2 YNNKEL (reference sequence). The CDR3 DNA sequence: TGTGCCAGCAGCCTGGGACAGGGAAACTATGGCTACACCTTC. Translating it yields CASSLGQGNYGYTF.

The chain links TRBV7-2 to TRBJ2-5, with D perhaps TRBD2 (6 bases). CDR1 and CDR2 (germline): SGHTA, FQGNSA. The CDR3 is made up of 14 amino acids. Trimming removed 1 base at V and 4 bases at J, with 10 bases between. The CDR3 DNA reads as TGTGCCAGCAGCTTAGGTGCCGGGAGAGAGACCCAGTACTTC. Its protein product is CASSLGAGRETQYF.

The chain couples TRBV7-8 to TRBJ1-6; TRBD1 might be the D (5 bases). This CDR3 has 14 amino acids. Per the germline V gene, CDR1 is SGHVS and CDR2 is FQNEAQ. V lost 3 bases and J lost 9, with 12 bases in between. In DNA, the CDR3 is TGTGCCAGCAGCTTGGGAGGGGTAGGTTCACCCCTCCACTTT. Translating gives CASSLGGVGSPLHF.

The CDR3 region is CASSLDQSNTIYF. Written as DNA, the CDR3 is TGTGCCAGCAGCTTAGATCAGTCAAACACCATATATTTT. The rearrangement uses TRBV11-2 and TRBJ1-3; D uncertain. The CDR3 is 13 residues long. The V end was cut by 0 bases, the J end by 6 bases, with 6 bases between. In germline, CDR1 is SGHAT, CDR2 FQNNGV.

V and J are TRBV5-8 and TRBJ1-2; possible D gene TRBD1, 5 bases. V was clipped by 3 bases and J by 0 bases, with 12 bases between them. Germline CDR1 reads SGHTS; CDR2 reads YDEGEE. The CDR3 is 15 amino acids. CDR3 sequence: CASSSSDRANYGYTF. Written as DNA, the CDR3 is TGTGCCAGCAGCTCTAGCGACAGAGCTAACTATGGCTACACCTTC.

The chain recombines TRBV3-1 (or the pseudogene TRBV3-2) with TRBJ2-7, with a tentative D call TRBD1 (6 bases). Per the germline V gene, CDR1 is LGHDT and CDR2 is YNNKEL (reference sequence). The CDR3 runs to 13 residues. Deletions cut 0 bases from V and 9 bases from J, with 12 bases between. The CDR3: CASSQDLDRTQYF. CDR3 bases: TGTGCCAGCAGCCAAGATCTTGACAGGACGCAGTACTTC.